This entry concerns a single T cell receptor (beta chain). This specimen belongs to a study of T cell changes during pregnancy in multiple sclerosis. V dropped 3 bases and J dropped 2; count of bases not matched to a gene: 16. There are 17 residues in the CDR3. Germline values: CDR1 GTSNPN, CDR2 SVGIG (reference sequence). Assay: immunoSEQ multiplex PCR; the TCRdb copy retains only in-frame clones and omits some. The sample holds about 64,000 clones; around 96% are singletons and the top ten take 2% to 2.5%. The starting material was CD8+ T cells from peripheral blood mononuclear cells, obtained after pregnancy. The receptor was isolated from a female donor with multiple sclerosis, enrolled in a pregnancy study. This sequence joins TRBV30 and TRBJ2-7; 7 nucleotides agree with TRBD2. The CDR3 region is CAWSGRLAGGGAYEQYF. CDR3 bases: TGTGCCTGGAGCGGTAGATTAGCGGGTGGGGGGGCCTACGAGCAGTACTTC.